The 26 T cell receptor beta chains below come from one sample, sequenced in a study of technical replicates of blood from several donors. Data came from immunoSEQ multiplex PCR; TCRdb stores just in-frame clones and leaves some out. This table has about 80,000 clones, 80% to 95% appearing once. Sequencing was performed on T cells isolated from PBMCs. All receptors come from a human donor in good health.

The rearrangement joins TRBV27 to TRBJ1-5; D may be TRBD1 (5 bases). V was clipped by 2 bases and J by 4 bases, with 12 bases between them. This CDR3 region has 15 residues. Germline V lookup: CDR1 MNHEY, CDR2 SMNVEV (reference sequence). CDR3 sequence reads: CASSLDVQGNQPQHF. In nucleotides, the CDR3 is TGTGCCAGCAGTTTAGACGTTCAGGGAAATCAGCCCCAGCATTTT.

The chain's CDR3 is CASSPSGGVNTEAFF. The DNA of the CDR3 is TGTGCCAGCAGCCCCTCCGGGGGGGTGAACACTGAAGCTTTCTTT. V is TRBV9 and J is TRBJ1-1; tentatively, D is TRBD1 (5 bases). The CDR3 extends over 15 amino acids. Deletions cut 4 bases from V and 0 bases from J, with 13 bases between. CDR1 and CDR2 (germline): SGDLS, YYNGEE.

V usage is TRBV28 and J usage is TRBJ2-7, with TRBD1 matching over 7 bases. Germline V gene sequence: CDR1 MDHEN, CDR2 SYDVKM. The CDR3 consists of 15 residues. Trimming removed 6 bases from V and 0 bases from J; junction bases left unmatched: 8. CDR3 bases: TGTGCCAGCAGGGATGACAGGGAAACCTCCTACGAGCAGTACTTC. Its protein is CASRDDRETSYEQYF.

The rearrangement uses TRBV7-9 and TRBJ1-2; D unresolved. The CDR3 is made up of 12 amino acids. Germline lookup yields CDR1 SEHNR and CDR2 FQNEAQ (reference sequence). The V gene lost 4 bases and the J gene lost 2 bases, with 5 bases spanning the gap. In DNA, the CDR3 is TGTGCCAGCAGCTACACCAACTATGGCTACACCTTC. As protein: CASSYTNYGYTF.

With respect to this clone: The sample has other DNA sequences that encode this CDR3 too. The J gene is TRBJ1-1, the V gene TRBV7-3; D unclear. Trimming removed 3 bases from V and 1 base from J, with 6 bases in between. The CDR3 has 13 residues. Per germline, CDR1 SGHTA and CDR2 FQGTGA. The CDR3 DNA sequence: TGTGCCAGCAGCTTGAGTGGGAACACTGAAGCTTTCTTT. It codes for CASSLSGNTEAFF.

The table lists this clone with a count of one. The V call is TRBV27, the J call TRBJ2-2; 9 nucleotides match TRBD2. The CDR3 runs 18 residues. V lost 5 bases to trimming and J lost 8 bases; unmatched junction nucleotides: 18. The germline gives CDR1 MNHEY, CDR2 SMNVEV (reference sequence). The CDR3 is CASSLGVAGAPTIGELFF. The CDR3 DNA reads as TGTGCCAGCAGTCTGGGGGTAGCGGGAGCCCCGACCATAGGGGAGCTGTTTTTT.

The table lists this clone with a count of one. The chain has TRBV5-4 and TRBJ2-5, with D tentatively TRBD2 (6 bases). The CDR3 spans 13 residues. V dropped 4 bases and J dropped 5 bases, with 12 bases sitting between them. CDR1 and CDR2 from the germline V gene are SGHNT and YYREEE (reference sequence). CDR3 sequence: CASSPGVWETQYF. Written as DNA, the CDR3 is TGTGCCAGCAGCCCGGGGGTATGGGAGACCCAGTACTTC.

The CDR3 is CASSEGLAGIYEQYF. The DNA of the CDR3 is TGTGCCAGCAGTGAGGGCCTAGCGGGAATCTACGAGCAGTACTTC. The J gene is TRBJ2-7, the V gene TRBV2, with 9 positions matching TRBD2. Germline V gene sequence: CDR1 SNHLY, CDR2 FYNNEI. There are 15 residues in the CDR3. After removal of 3 bases from V and 3 bases from J, the junction contained 6 bases not matched to a gene.

The V gene is TRBV28, the J gene TRBJ2-3; 9 nucleotides agree with TRBD2. From germline, CDR1 is MDHEN and CDR2 SYDVKM. V trimming: 5 bases; J trimming: 2 bases; junction bases outside the gene matches: 8. The CDR3 has 16 amino acids. For the CDR3, the DNA is TGTGCCAGCAGTACCCTGACTAGCGGATACACAGATACGCAGTATTTT. Translation gives CASSTLTSGYTDTQYF.

This chain joins TRBV5-6 and TRBJ1-2; D might be TRBD1 (6 bases). The germline gives CDR1 SGHDT, CDR2 YYEEEE. The length of the CDR3 is 14 residues. The V end was cut by 0 bases, the J end by 6 bases, with 12 bases between. DNA of the CDR3: TGTGCCAGCAGCTTGGCCGGGACAATGGATGGCTACACCTTC. It yields the protein CASSLAGTMDGYTF.

This clone was observed a single time. The J gene is TRBJ2-7, the V gene TRBV28, with a tentative D call TRBD1 (7 bases). Germline V gene data show CDR1 as MDHEN and CDR2 as SYDVKM. V lost 5 bases and J lost 4, with 24 bases in between. The CDR3 is 17 amino acids. In DNA form, the CDR3 reads TGTGCCAGCAGTCCGAACACCAACAGGGGAGGTAGATACGAGCAGTACTTC. It codes for CASSPNTNRGGRYEQYF.

The rearrangement joins TRBV11-2 to TRBJ1-3, with 8 nucleotides matching TRBD1. The germline V gene encodes CDR1 SGHAT and CDR2 FQNNGV. This CDR3 region has 17 residues. J was trimmed by 3 bases and V by 2 bases; bases with no gene match: 9. The CDR3 DNA reads TGTGCCAGCAGCTTAAGTTATGGGACAGGAATTGGAAACACCATATATTTT. It is translated as CASSLSYGTGIGNTIYF.

V and J are TRBV5-5 and TRBJ2-2, with 9 bases lining up with TRBD2. CDR1 is SGHKS, CDR2 YYEKEE, per germline (reference sequence). With 5 bases clipped from V and 4 bases from J, the junction kept 6 bases outside the gene matches. CDR3 length: 15 amino acids. The CDR3 DNA follows: TGTGCCAGCAGTTATAGCGGGAGAGGCACCGGGGAGCTGTTTTTT. Amino acids: CASSYSGRGTGELFF.

The chain couples TRBV29-1 to TRBJ2-7; TRBD2 matches 8 bases. The V gene end was trimmed by 6 bases and the J gene end by 1 base; junction bases not matched to a gene: 8. The germline V gene encodes CDR1 SQVTM and CDR2 ANQGSEA. The CDR3 is made up of 14 amino acids. CDR3 protein: CSVGGAGGSYEQYF. CDR3 sequence (DNA): TGCAGCGTGGGCGGGGCGGGAGGATCCTACGAGCAGTACTTC.

This sequence joins TRBV19 and TRBJ2-7; the D gene is possibly TRBD2 (6 bases). Deletions cut 3 bases from V and 5 bases from J, with 8 bases between. Germline V gene data show CDR1 as LNHDA and CDR2 as SQIVND (reference sequence). This CDR3 contains 12 residues. CDR3 residues: CASSIGRNEQYF. In DNA, the CDR3 is TGTGCCAGTAGTATTGGGAGGAACGAGCAGTACTTC.

The chain employs TRBV7-2 and TRBJ2-3; maybe TRBD2 (5 bases). The CDR3 totals 16 residues. CDR1 is SGHTA, CDR2 FQGNSA, per germline. V was pared by 5 bases and J by 1 base, with 16 bases between. CDR3 region: CASSPGLLIRTDTQYF. DNA for the CDR3: TGTGCCAGCAGCCCGGGGTTGCTAATTCGCACAGATACGCAGTATTTT.

A single count supports this clone. V is TRBV4-3 and J is TRBJ2-2, with D uncertain. Per the germline V gene, CDR1 is LGHNA and CDR2 is YSLEER. The CDR3 covers 15 residues. V was clipped by 0 bases and J by 0 bases, with 5 bases between them. The CDR3 sequence is CASSQDNTNTGELFF. CDR3 DNA: TGCGCCAGCAGCCAAGATAACACGAACACCGGGGAGCTGTTTTTT.

J is TRBJ1-1 and V is TRBV2; D is undetermined. Germline values: CDR1 SNHLY, CDR2 FYNNEI. The CDR3 totals 14 residues. V was pared by 3 bases and J by 1 base, with 9 bases between. In DNA form, the CDR3 reads TGTGCCAGCAGTGAGTTCACACCGAACACTGAAGCTTTCTTT. Translation gives CASSEFTPNTEAFF.

The chain uses TRBV30 and TRBJ2-6; 9 bases match TRBD1. The CDR3 spans 16 residues. Germline CDR1 is GTSNPN and CDR2 is SVGIG (reference sequence). The trim removed 4 bases at V and 3 bases at J, leaving 7 bases unmatched. The CDR3 here is CAWIGTGSGGANVLTF. In DNA, the CDR3 is TGTGCCTGGATTGGGACAGGGTCTGGTGGGGCCAACGTCCTGACTTTC. The complete variable domain, with remaining parts taken from reference TRBV30 and TRBJ2-6, reads SQTIHQWPATLVQPVGSPLSLECTVEGTSNPNLYWYRQAAGRGLQLLFYSVGIGQISSEVPQNLSASRPQDRQFILSSKKLLLSDSGFYLCAWIGTGSGGANVLTFGAGSRLTVL.

The J gene is TRBJ2-1, the V gene TRBV7-9; 7 bases match TRBD1. The ends lost 7 bases at V and 8 bases at J; junction bases unmatched: 2. The CDR3 sequence is 11 residues long. CDR1 is SEHNR, CDR2 FQNEAQ, per germline (reference sequence). CDR3 residues: CASTDRDEQFF. The CDR3 region has the DNA TGTGCCAGCACCGACAGGGATGAGCAGTTCTTC.

This clone was found once. The gene calls are TRBV21-1 and TRBJ2-6; the table names TRBD1, a call not compared with the DNA. TRBV21-1 is an annotated pseudogene. The CDR3 loop spans 17 amino acids. The CDR3 DNA reads as TGTGCCAGCAGCAAAGAAGCTCAGGGATCTGGGGCCAACGTCCTGACTTTC. Its translation: CASSKEAQGSGANVLTF.

The V gene is TRBV30, the J gene TRBJ2-5; D remains ambiguous. Trimming took off 4 bases at V and 5 bases at J, with 11 bases between the two ends. Germline loops: CDR1 GTSNPN, CDR2 SVGIG (reference sequence). The CDR3 covers 12 residues. CDR3 region: CAWTEVMETQYF. The CDR3 DNA is TGTGCCTGGACTGAGGTGATGGAGACCCAGTACTTC.

This chain joins TRBV5-4 and TRBJ2-1; the D is unclear. Germline values: CDR1 SGHNT, CDR2 YYREEE (reference sequence). The CDR3 contains 18 residues. Trimming took off 0 bases at V and 0 bases at J, with 16 bases between the two ends. In DNA, the CDR3 is TGTGCCAGCAGCTTGGCCCTTATTGGCCCAAGCTCCTACAATGAGCAGTTCTTC. Translation gives CASSLALIGPSSYNEQFF.

The V call is TRBV15, the J call TRBJ2-7; D is unresolved. Germline values: CDR1 LNHNV, CDR2 YYDKDF (reference sequence). The V and J ends lost 0 bases and 0 bases respectively, with 9 bases between them. The CDR3 is made up of 15 amino acids. CDR3 region: CATSREQAGSYEQYF. CDR3 nucleotides: TGTGCCACCAGCAGAGAGCAGGCAGGCTCCTACGAGCAGTACTTC.

A single count supports this clone. This chain connects TRBV7-3 to TRBJ1-4; a possible D gene is TRBD1 (5 bases). There are 15 residues in the CDR3. V gave up 5 bases and J gave up 0 bases, with 10 bases separating them. Germline CDR1 SGHTA, CDR2 FQGTGA. CDR3 sequence reads: CASSPKGTTNEKLFF. The DNA for the CDR3 is TGTGCCAGCAGCCCAAAGGGGACAACTAATGAAAAACTGTTTTTT.

This chain uses TRBV5-1 with TRBJ1-2, with no clear D. Per germline, CDR1 SGHRS and CDR2 YFSETQ. This CDR3 has 13 residues. V lost 0 bases, J lost 7 bases, and 10 bases lay in between. CDR3 in amino acids: CASSLDFTGGYTF. CDR3 DNA: TGCGCCAGCAGCTTGGATTTTACGGGTGGCTACACCTTC.